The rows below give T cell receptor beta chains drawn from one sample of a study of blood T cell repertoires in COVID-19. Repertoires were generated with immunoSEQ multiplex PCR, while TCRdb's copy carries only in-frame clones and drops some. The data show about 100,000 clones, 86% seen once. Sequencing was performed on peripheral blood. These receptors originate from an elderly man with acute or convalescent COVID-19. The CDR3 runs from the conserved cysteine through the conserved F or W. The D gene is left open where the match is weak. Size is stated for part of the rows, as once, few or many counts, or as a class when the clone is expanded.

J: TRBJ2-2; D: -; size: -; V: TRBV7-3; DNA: TGTGCCAGCAGCTTACTCCCGAACACCGGGGAGCTGTTTTTT; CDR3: CASSLLPNTGELFF
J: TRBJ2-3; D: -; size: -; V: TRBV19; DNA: TGTGCCACTTGGGGGCTGCCCGTCACAGATACGCAGTATTTT; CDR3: CATWGLPVTDTQYF
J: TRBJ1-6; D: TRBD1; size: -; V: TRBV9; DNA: TGTGCCAGCAGCGTGAGGCCCAGGGGGGACTCACCCCTCCACTTT; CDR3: CASSVRPRGDSPLHF
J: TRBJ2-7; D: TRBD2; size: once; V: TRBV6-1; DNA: TGTGCCAGCAGGGAAGCGGGAGCATCATCCTACGAGCAGTACTTC; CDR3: CASREAGASSYEQYF
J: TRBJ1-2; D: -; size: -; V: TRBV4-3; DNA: TGCGCCAGCAGCCAAAAGGTCGTTGCAGCGGGGAAGAATGGCTACACCTTC; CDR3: CASSQKVVAAGKNGYTF
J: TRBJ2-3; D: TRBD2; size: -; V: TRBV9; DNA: TGTGCCAGCAGCGTATTGACTAGCGGGCCGGTAGATACGCAGTATTTT; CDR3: CASSVLTSGPVDTQYF
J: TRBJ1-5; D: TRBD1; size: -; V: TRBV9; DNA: TGTGCCAGCGGACAGGGAACCGGTGGCAATCAGCCCCAGCATTTT; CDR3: CASGQGTGGNQPQHF
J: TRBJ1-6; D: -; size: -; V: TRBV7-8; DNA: TGTGCCAGCAGCTTAGAAGTCGTTCGAACAGGGAATTCACCCCTCCACTTT; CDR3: CASSLEVVRTGNSPLHF
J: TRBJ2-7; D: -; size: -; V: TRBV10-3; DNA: TGTGCCATCAGTGAGCAGGGATACGAGCAGTACTTC; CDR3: CAISEQGYEQYF
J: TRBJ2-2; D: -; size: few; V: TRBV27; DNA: TGTGCCAGCAGGACCGGGACTGCCGCGAACACCGGGGAGCTGTTTTTT; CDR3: CASRTGTAANTGELFF